A selection of T cell receptor beta chains follows, all from one sample in a study of blood T cells in healthy people across ages. TCRdb recomputed calls from the 5' RACE reads with MiXCR, one row per CDR3 protein. The repertoire has 700,000 to 1,000,000 distinct CDR3 sequences, around 43% of them found once; the top ten carry about a fifth. The sequenced sample consisted of blood. The source of these receptors is a man aged 60 to 69 in good health. The CDR3 runs from the conserved cysteine through the conserved F or W.

CDR3 protein: CASSLPSVATDTQYF
J gene: TRBJ2-3
V gene: TRBV5-4

CDR3 protein: CASGLVVTREYNEQFF
J gene: TRBJ2-1
V gene: TRBV12-5

CDR3 protein: CASRADRLGSYEQYF
J gene: TRBJ2-7
V gene: TRBV2

CDR3 protein: CSASGPDQETQYF
J gene: TRBJ2-5
V gene: TRBV20-1

CDR3 protein: CSARDGRSGVNEQFF
J gene: TRBJ2-1
V gene: TRBV20-1

CDR3 protein: CSVEANVGGEQYF
J gene: TRBJ2-7
V gene: TRBV29-1

CDR3 protein: CAIRGRDAYEQYF
J gene: TRBJ2-7
V gene: TRBV10-3

CDR3 protein: CASSRRQGSSTDTQYF
J gene: TRBJ2-3
V gene: TRBV14

CDR3 protein: CASSLEGATNEKLFF
J gene: TRBJ1-4
V gene: TRBV27

CDR3 protein: CSASLNNQETQYF
J gene: TRBJ2-5
V gene: TRBV20-1

CDR3 protein: CASSSTSGAQETQYF
J gene: TRBJ2-5
V gene: TRBV7-2

CDR3 protein: CAWSVLTGGADTQYF
J gene: TRBJ2-3
V gene: TRBV30

CDR3 protein: CASTSGGTGITDEQYF
J gene: TRBJ2-7
V gene: TRBV5-1

CDR3 protein: CASRTSGGGTSYGQYF
J gene: TRBJ2-7
V gene: TRBV11-2

CDR3 protein: CASSLNAASTDTQYF
J gene: TRBJ2-3
V gene: TRBV7-3

CDR3 protein: CASSERGGFTDTQYF
J gene: TRBJ2-3
V gene: TRBV6-1

CDR3 protein: CASAPSPGGYNEQFF
J gene: TRBJ2-1
V gene: TRBV2

CDR3 protein: CASSPDRPDTQYF
J gene: TRBJ2-3
V gene: TRBV2

CDR3 protein: CASSADGSSYNEQFF
J gene: TRBJ2-1
V gene: TRBV5-1

CDR3 protein: CASSQRDRGHEQYF
J gene: TRBJ2-7
V gene: TRBV7-2

CDR3 protein: CASGRFQETQYF
J gene: TRBJ2-5
V gene: TRBV2

CDR3 protein: CASSLRPPDPYEQYF
J gene: TRBJ2-7
V gene: TRBV11-2

CDR3 protein: CATSRDISPGETQYF
J gene: -
V gene: TRBV15

CDR3 protein: CASSLAGGLYTGELFF
J gene: TRBJ2-2
V gene: TRBV7-2

CDR3 protein: CASSLGWRVQGGGYTF
J gene: TRBJ1-2
V gene: TRBV7-2

CDR3 protein: CATSRGGSSYNEQFF
J gene: TRBJ2-1
V gene: TRBV15

CDR3 protein: CASSYSGFGAEQYF
J gene: TRBJ2-7
V gene: TRBV6-5

CDR3 protein: CSATDSNSNQPQHF
J gene: TRBJ1-5
V gene: TRBV20-1

CDR3 protein: CASSQDGDAEQFF
J gene: TRBJ2-1
V gene: TRBV4-3

CDR3 protein: CASSLDRGRTLAYEQYF
J gene: TRBJ2-7
V gene: TRBV28